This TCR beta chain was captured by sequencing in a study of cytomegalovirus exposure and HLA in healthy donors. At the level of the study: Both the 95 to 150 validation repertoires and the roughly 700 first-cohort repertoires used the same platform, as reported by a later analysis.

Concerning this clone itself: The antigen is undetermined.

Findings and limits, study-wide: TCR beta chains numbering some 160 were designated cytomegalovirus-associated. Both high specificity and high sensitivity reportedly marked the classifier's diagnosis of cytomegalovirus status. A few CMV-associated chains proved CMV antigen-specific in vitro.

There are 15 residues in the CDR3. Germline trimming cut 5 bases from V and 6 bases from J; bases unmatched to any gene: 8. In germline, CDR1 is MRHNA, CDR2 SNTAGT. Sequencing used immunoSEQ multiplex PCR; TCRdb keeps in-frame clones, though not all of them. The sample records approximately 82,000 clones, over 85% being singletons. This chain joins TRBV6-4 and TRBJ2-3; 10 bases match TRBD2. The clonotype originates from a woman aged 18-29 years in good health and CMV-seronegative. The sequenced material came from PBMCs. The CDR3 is CASSQQRGGGDTQYF. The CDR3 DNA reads TGTGCCAGCAGTCAACAGCGGGGGGGAGGTGATACGCAGTATTTT.